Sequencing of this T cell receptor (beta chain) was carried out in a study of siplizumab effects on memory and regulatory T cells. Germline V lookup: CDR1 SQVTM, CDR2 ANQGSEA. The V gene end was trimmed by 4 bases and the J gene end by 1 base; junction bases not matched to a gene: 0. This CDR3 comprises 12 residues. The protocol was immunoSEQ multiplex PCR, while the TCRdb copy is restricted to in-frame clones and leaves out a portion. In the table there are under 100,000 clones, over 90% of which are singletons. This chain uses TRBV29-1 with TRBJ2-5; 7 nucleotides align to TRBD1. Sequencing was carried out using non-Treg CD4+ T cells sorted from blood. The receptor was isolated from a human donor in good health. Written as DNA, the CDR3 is TGCAGCGTTGCAGGGGGCCAAGAGACCCAGTACTTC. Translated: CSVAGGQETQYF.